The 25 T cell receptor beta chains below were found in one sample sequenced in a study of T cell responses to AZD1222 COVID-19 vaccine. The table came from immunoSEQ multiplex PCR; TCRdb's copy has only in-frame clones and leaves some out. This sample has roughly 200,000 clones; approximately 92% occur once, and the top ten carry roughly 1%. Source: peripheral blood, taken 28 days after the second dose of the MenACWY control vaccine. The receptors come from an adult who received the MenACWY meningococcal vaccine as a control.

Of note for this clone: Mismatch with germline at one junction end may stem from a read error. This chain's CDR3 is CASREGPPPLHF. CDR3 DNA sequence: TGTGCCAGCAGGGAAGGGCCGCCACCCCTCCACTTT. V and J are TRBV6-1 and TRBJ1-6, with D unclear. This CDR3 has 12 residues. CDR1 is MNHNS, CDR2 SASEGT, per germline.

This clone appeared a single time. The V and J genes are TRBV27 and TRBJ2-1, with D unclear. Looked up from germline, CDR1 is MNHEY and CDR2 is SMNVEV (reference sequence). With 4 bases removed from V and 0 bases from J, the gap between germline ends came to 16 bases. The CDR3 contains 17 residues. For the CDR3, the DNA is TGTGCCAGCAGTTACCATTTACTTTCTAGCTCCTACAATGAGCAGTTCTTC. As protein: CASSYHLLSSSYNEQFF.

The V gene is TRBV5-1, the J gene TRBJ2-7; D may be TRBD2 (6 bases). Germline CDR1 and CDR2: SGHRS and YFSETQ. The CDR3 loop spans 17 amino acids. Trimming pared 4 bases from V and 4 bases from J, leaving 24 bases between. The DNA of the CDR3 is TGCGCCAGCAGCCGCGGGTACGGGGGACGGACCTTATACGAGCAGTACTTC. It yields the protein CASSRGYGGRTLYEQYF.

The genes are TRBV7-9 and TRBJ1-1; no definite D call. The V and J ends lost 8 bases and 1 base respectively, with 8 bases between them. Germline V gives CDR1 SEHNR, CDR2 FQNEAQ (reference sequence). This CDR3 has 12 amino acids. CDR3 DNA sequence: TGTGCCAGCGGTCCCGCGAACACTGAAGCTTTCTTT. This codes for CASGPANTEAFF.

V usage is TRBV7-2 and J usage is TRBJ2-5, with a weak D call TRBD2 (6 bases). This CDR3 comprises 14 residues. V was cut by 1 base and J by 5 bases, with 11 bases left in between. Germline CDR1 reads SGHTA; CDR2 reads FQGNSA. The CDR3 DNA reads TGTGCCAGCAGCTTAGGGATTGGGGGGGAGACCCAGTACTTC. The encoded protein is CASSLGIGGETQYF.

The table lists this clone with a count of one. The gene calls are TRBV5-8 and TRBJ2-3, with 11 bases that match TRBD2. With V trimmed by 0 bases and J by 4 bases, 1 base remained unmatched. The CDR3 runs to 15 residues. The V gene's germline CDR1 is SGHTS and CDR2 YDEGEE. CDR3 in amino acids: CASSLGSGGADTQYF. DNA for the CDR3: TGTGCCAGCAGCTTGGGTAGCGGGGGGGCAGATACGCAGTATTTT.

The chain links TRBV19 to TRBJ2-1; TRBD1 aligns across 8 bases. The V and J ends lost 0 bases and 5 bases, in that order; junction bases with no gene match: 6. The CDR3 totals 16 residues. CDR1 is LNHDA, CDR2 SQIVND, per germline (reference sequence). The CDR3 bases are TGTGCCAGTAGTATAGACCAGGGGGCTCTAAACAATGAGCAGTTCTTC. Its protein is CASSIDQGALNNEQFF.

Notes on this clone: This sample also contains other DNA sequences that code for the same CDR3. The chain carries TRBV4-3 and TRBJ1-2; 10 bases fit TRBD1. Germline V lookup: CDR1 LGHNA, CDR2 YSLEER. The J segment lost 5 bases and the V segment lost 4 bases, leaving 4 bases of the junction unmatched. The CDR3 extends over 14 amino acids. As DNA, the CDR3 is TGCGCCAGCAGCCCAGACAGGGGGCCGTATGGCTACACCTTC. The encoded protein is CASSPDRGPYGYTF.

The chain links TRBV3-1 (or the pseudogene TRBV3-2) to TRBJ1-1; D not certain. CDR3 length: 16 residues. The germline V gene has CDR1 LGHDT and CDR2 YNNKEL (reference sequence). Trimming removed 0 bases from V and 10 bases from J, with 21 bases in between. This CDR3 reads CASSQDLSQVGVGAFF. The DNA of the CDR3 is TGTGCCAGCAGCCAAGATCTTTCGCAGGTTGGCGTTGGAGCTTTCTTT.

CDR3 nucleotide sequence: TGTGCCAGCAGTTTATACTTGACAGGGACAATGAACACTGAAGCTTTCTTT. Its protein is CASSLYLTGTMNTEAFF. The gene calls are TRBV28 and TRBJ1-1, with 7 bases aligning to TRBD1. Germline V gene sequence: CDR1 MDHEN, CDR2 SYDVKM. Trimming cost V 1 base and J 0 bases; bases outside gene matches: 8. The CDR3 is 17 amino acids.

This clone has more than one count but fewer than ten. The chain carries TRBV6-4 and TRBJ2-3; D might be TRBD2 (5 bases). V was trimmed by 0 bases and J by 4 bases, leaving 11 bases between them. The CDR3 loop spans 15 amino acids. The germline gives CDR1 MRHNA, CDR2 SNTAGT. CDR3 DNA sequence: TGTGCCAGCAGTGACTCCCGGGGTGGGGCAGATACGCAGTATTTT. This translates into CASSDSRGGADTQYF.

CDR3 DNA sequence: TGTGCCAGCAGTTCCGCAGGACGGGATCAGCCCCAGCATTTT. Its translation: CASSSAGRDQPQHF. V and J are TRBV6-5 and TRBJ1-5, with D hard to call. The germline CDR1 and CDR2 sequences are MNHEY and SVGAGI. CDR3 size: 14 residues. The germline V and J ends were trimmed by 4 bases and 5 bases, with 12 bases remaining between them.

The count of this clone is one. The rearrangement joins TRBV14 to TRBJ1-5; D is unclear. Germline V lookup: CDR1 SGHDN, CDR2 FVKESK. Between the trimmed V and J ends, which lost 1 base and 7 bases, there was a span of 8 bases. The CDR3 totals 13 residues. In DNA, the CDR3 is TGTGCCAGCAGCCAAGTGGGAGGGCAGCCCCAGCATTTT. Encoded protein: CASSQVGGQPQHF.

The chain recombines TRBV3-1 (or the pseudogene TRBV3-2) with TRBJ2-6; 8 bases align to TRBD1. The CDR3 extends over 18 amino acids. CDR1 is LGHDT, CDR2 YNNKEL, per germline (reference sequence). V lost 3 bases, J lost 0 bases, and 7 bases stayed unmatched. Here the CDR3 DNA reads TGTGCCAGCAGCCACTGGGGGACAGGCACCTCTGGGGCCAACGTCCTGACTTTC. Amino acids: CASSHWGTGTSGANVLTF.

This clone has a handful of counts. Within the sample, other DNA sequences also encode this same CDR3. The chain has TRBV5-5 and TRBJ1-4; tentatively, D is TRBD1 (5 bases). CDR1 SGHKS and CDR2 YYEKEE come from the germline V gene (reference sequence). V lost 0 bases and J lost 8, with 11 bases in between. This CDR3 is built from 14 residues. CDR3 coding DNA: TGTGCCAGCAGCTTGGGGACCGGGGGAGAAAAACTGTTTTTT. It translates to CASSLGTGGEKLFF.

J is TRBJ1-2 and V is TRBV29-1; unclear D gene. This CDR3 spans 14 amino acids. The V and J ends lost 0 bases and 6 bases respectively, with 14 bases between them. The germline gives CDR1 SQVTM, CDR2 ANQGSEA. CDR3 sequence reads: CSVEEARAEDGYTF. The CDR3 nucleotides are TGCAGCGTTGAAGAAGCGCGCGCAGAAGATGGCTACACCTTC.

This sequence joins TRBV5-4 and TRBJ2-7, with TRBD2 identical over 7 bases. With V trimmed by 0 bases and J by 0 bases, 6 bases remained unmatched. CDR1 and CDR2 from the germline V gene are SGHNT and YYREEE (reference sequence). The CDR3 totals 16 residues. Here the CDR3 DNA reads TGTGCCAGCAGCTTGGCCTTAGCGGGCCGCTCCTACGAGCAGTACTTC. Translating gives CASSLALAGRSYEQYF. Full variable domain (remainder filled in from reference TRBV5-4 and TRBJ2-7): ETGVTQSPTHLIKTRGQQVTLRCSSQSGHNTVSWYQQALGQGPQFIFQYYREEENGRGNFPPRFSGLQFPNYSSELNVNALELDDSALYLCASSLALAGRSYEQYFGPGTRLTVT.

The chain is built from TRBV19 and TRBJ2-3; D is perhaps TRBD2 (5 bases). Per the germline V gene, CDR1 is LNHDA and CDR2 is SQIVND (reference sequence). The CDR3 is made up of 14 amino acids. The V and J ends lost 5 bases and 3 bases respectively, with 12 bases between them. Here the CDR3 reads CASSERGSTDTQYF. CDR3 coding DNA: TGTGCCAGTAGTGAACGGGGTAGTACAGATACGCAGTATTTT.

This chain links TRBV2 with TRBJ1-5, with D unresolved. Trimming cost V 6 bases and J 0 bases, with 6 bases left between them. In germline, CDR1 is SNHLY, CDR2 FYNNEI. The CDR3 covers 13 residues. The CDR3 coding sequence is TGTGCCAGCAGCCCATATAGCAATCAGCCCCAGCATTTT. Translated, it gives CASSPYSNQPQHF. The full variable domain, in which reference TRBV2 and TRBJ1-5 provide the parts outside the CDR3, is EPEVTQTPSHQVTQMGQEVILRCVPISNHLYFYWYRQILGQKVEFLVSFYNNEISEKSEIFDDQFSVERPDGSNFTLKIRSTKLEDSAMYFCASSPYSNQPQHFGDGTRLSIL.

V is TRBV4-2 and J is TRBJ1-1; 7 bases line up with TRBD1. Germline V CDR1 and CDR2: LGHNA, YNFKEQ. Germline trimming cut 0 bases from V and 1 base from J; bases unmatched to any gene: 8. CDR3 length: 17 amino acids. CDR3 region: CASSQDPGNRGNTEAFF. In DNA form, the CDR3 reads TGTGCCAGCAGCCAAGATCCGGGGAACAGGGGGAACACTGAAGCTTTCTTT.

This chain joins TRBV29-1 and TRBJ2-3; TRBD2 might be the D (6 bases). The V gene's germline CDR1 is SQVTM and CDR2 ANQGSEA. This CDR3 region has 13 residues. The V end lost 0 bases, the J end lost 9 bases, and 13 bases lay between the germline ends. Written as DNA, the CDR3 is TGCAGCGTTGAAGATCTCCCGGGGGAGACGCAGTATTTT. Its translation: CSVEDLPGETQYF.

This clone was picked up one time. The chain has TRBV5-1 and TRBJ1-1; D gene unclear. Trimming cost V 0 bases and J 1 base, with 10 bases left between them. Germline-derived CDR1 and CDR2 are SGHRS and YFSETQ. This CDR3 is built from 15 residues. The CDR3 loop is CASSLGAAANTEAFF. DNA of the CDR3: TGCGCCAGCAGCTTGGGAGCGGCGGCGAACACTGAAGCTTTCTTT.

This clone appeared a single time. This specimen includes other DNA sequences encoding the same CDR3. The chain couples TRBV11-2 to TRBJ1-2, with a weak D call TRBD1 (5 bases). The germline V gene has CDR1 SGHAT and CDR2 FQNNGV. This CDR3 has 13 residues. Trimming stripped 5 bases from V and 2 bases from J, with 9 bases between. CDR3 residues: CASSRDRNYGYTF. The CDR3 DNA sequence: TGTGCCAGCAGCCGCGACAGAAACTATGGCTACACCTTC.

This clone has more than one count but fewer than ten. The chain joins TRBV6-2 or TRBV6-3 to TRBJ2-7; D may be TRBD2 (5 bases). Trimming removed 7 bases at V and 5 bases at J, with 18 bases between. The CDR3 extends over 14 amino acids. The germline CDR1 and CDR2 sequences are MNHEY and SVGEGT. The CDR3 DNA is TGTGCCAGCACCCCGATGGGTCGGGGAAACGAGCAGTACTTC. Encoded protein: CASTPMGRGNEQYF.

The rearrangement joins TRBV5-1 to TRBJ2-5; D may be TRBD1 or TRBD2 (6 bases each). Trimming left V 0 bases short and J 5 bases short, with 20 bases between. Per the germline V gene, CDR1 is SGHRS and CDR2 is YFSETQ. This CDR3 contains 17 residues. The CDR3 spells CASSLEPGAPQGETQYF. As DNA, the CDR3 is TGCGCCAGCAGCTTGGAGCCGGGGGCCCCCCAGGGGGAGACCCAGTACTTC.